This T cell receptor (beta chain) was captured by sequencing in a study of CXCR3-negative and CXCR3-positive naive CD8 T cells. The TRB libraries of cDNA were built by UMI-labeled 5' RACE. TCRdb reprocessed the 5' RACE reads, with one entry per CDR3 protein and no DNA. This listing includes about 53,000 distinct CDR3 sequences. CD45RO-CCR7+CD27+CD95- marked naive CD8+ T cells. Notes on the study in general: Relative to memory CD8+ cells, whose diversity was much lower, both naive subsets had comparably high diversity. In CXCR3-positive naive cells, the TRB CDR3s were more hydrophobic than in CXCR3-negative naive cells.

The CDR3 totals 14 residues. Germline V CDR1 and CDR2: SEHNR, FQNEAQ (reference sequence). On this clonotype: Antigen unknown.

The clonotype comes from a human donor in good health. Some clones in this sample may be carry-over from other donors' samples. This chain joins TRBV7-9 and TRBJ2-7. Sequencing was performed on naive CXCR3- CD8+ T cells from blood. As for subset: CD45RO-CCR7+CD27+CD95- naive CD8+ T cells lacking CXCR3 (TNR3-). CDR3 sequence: CASSLEANALEQYF. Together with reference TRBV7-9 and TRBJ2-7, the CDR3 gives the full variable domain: DTGVSQNPRHKITKRGQNVTFRCDPISEHNRLYWYRQTLGQGPEFLTYFQNEAQLEKSRLLSDRFSAERPKGSFSTLEIQRTEQGDSAMYLCASSLEANALEQYFGPGTRLTVT.